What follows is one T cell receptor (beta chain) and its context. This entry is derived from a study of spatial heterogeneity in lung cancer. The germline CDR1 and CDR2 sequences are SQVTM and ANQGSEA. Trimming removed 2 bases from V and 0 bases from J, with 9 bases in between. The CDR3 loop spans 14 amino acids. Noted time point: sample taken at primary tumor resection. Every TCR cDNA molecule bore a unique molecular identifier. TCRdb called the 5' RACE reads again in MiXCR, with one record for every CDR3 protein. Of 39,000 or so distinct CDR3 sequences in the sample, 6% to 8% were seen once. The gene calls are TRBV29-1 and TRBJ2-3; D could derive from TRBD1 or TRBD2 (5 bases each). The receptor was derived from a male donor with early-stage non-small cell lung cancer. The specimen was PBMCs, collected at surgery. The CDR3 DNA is TGCAGCGTTGAAAGGGGACGGAGCACAGATACGCAGTATTTT. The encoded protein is CSVERGRSTDTQYF.